A single sample gave rise to the 20 T cell receptor beta chains below, sequenced in a study of blood T cells in healthy people across ages. A second PCR, run for 7 to 11 cycles, used a sample-barcoded 5' primer plus a J-beta primer mix. TCRdb itself ran the 5' RACE reads through MiXCR, one entry per CDR3 protein. The sample has 910,000 or so distinct CDR3 sequences, roughly half seen once. The sample was blood. The receptors stem from a woman aged 60-75 years in good health.

The chain recombines TRBV12-3 or TRBV12-4 with TRBJ2-1; 14 bases are shared with TRBD2. CDR3 length: 20 residues. The J segment lost 2 bases and the V segment lost 4 bases, leaving 13 bases of the junction unmatched. The CDR3 reads CASSSLWNGLAGGTYNEQFF. The CDR3 DNA follows: TGTGCCAGCAGTTCCCTCTGGAATGGACTAGCGGGAGGTACCTACAATGAGCAGTTCTTC.

The chain combines TRBV4-3 with TRBJ1-4; D gene unclear. Germline V gives CDR1 LGHNA, CDR2 YSLEER. V was trimmed by 1 base and J by 2 bases, leaving 11 bases between them. This CDR3 is 16 amino acids long. This CDR3 is CASSQGRVPTNEKLFF. CDR3 in DNA: TGCGCCAGCAGCCAAGGGCGGGTACCCACTAATGAAAAACTGTTTTTT.

The chain links TRBV4-1 to TRBJ2-4; 9 bases match TRBD2. The CDR3 runs to 19 residues. The germline gives CDR1 MGHRA, CDR2 YSYEKL. The V and J ends lost 4 bases and 0 bases, in that order; junction bases with no gene match: 13. CDR3 coding DNA: TGCGCCAGCAGCCGCACCAGCGGGAGGCAAACTGTAGCCAAAAACATTCAGTACTTC. It is translated as CASSRTSGRQTVAKNIQYF.

V gene TRBV6-5 combines with J gene TRBJ1-2; D ambiguous. The CDR3 is 13 residues long. CDR1 MNHEY and CDR2 SVGAGI come from the germline V gene. The germline V and J ends were trimmed by 9 bases and 4 bases, with 15 bases remaining between them. The CDR3 loop is CASQRDARYGYTF. As DNA, the CDR3 is TGTGCCAGTCAGCGCGACGCCCGCTATGGCTACACCTTC.

Written as DNA, the CDR3 is TGCAGTGCTGGGGTAGGACAGGGGTCTACTCAGCCCCAGCATTTT. Encoded protein: CSAGVGQGSTQPQHF. This chain uses TRBV20-1 with TRBJ1-5, with TRBD1 identical over 9 bases. V dropped 5 bases and J dropped 6; count of bases not matched to a gene: 11. This CDR3 is built from 15 residues. Germline CDR1 reads DFQATT; CDR2 reads SNEGSKA (reference sequence).

The chain has TRBV18 and TRBJ2-5, with D unresolved. Germline CDR1 reads KGHSH; CDR2 reads LQKENI. V gave up 0 bases and J gave up 5 bases, with 10 bases separating them. The length of the CDR3 is 14 residues. Written as DNA, the CDR3 is TGTGCCAGCTCACCACCAGCTGGGTTTGAGACCCAGTACTTC. As protein: CASSPPAGFETQYF.

The genes are TRBV5-6 and TRBJ2-5; 9 nucleotides align to TRBD1. The trim removed 4 bases at V and 13 bases at J, leaving 14 bases unmatched. In germline, CDR1 is SGHDT, CDR2 YYEEEE. This CDR3 region has 14 residues. The CDR3 spells CASSLIDRGTEGYF. CDR3 DNA: TGTGCCAGCAGCCTAATTGACAGGGGGACGGAGGGGTACTTC.

The chain carries TRBV4-2 and TRBJ1-2; 7 bases agree with TRBD1. V was clipped by 1 base and J by 4 bases; unmatched bases: 6. Germline CDR1 is LGHNA and CDR2 is YNFKEQ. This CDR3 has 15 residues. The CDR3 here is CASSQGGTAIYGYTF. CDR3 nucleotide sequence: TGTGCCAGCAGCCAAGGAGGGACAGCCATCTATGGCTACACCTTC.

The V call is TRBV7-2, the J call TRBJ2-3; D remains unclear. Germline-derived CDR1 and CDR2 are SGHTA and FQGNSA. There are 13 residues in the CDR3. The V end was cut by 3 bases, the J end by 6 bases, with 10 bases between. This CDR3 reads CASSFRTFDTQYF. DNA of the CDR3: TGTGCCAGCAGCTTCCGGACGTTCGATACGCAGTATTTT.

This clonotype has just a few counts. The chain has TRBV29-1 and TRBJ2-1; no firm D call. V gave up 2 bases and J gave up 7 bases, with 3 bases separating them. This CDR3 is 10 amino acids long. Germline V CDR1 and CDR2: SQVTM, ANQGSEA. The CDR3 sequence is CSVEWNEQFF. The CDR3 DNA is TGCAGCGTTGAATGGAATGAGCAGTTCTTC.

The rearrangement joins TRBV7-6 to TRBJ2-5; perhaps TRBD2 as D (5 bases). CDR1 SGHVS and CDR2 FNYEAQ come from the germline V gene. The CDR3 is 13 residues long. The V and J ends lost 7 bases and 4 bases respectively, with 13 bases between them. CDR3 amino acids: CASKIGGLETQYF. CDR3 nucleotides: TGTGCCAGCAAAATCGGCGGGTTAGAGACCCAGTACTTC.

This clonotype has more than one count but fewer than ten. V usage is TRBV15 and J usage is TRBJ2-6, with 8 positions matching TRBD2. The CDR3 runs to 16 residues. V was clipped by 5 bases and J by 0 bases; unmatched bases: 3. The germline CDR1 and CDR2 sequences are LNHNV and YYDKDF (reference sequence). CDR3 DNA sequence: TGTGCCACCAGCGAGGGACTAGTCTCTGGGGCCAACGTCCTGACTTTC. Its translation: CATSEGLVSGANVLTF.

This clonotype was counted between two and nine times. V and J are TRBV20-1 and TRBJ2-3; unclear D gene. V dropped 3 bases and J dropped 6 bases, with 13 bases sitting between them. The CDR3 covers 13 residues. Germline CDR1 and CDR2: DFQATT and SNEGSKA (reference sequence). DNA for the CDR3: TGCAGTGCTAGTAATGTCCTGGGGGATACGCAGTATTTT. Its protein is CSASNVLGDTQYF.

The chain links TRBV20-1 to TRBJ2-3; 7 bases map to TRBD1. J gave up 4 bases and V 8 bases, and 12 bases lay outside the gene matches. CDR3 length: 14 amino acids. The germline V gene encodes CDR1 DFQATT and CDR2 SNEGSKA (reference sequence). The DNA for the CDR3 is TGCAGTCCCCCACCTAACAGGGGTGCAGATACGCAGTATTTT. Translating it yields CSPPPNRGADTQYF.

The rearrangement uses TRBV28 and TRBJ2-7; tentative D call: TRBD2 (6 bases). CDR3 length equals 16 residues. Germline V gives CDR1 MDHEN, CDR2 SYDVKM. The ends were cut back, 7 bases at V and 3 bases at J, with 22 bases in the middle. CDR3 in amino acids: CASTTKGIGSGYEQYF. CDR3 nucleotide sequence: TGTGCCAGCACCACTAAGGGTATCGGTAGCGGCTACGAGCAGTACTTC.

The chain links TRBV7-9 to TRBJ2-5; 8 positions agree with TRBD2. The J call may be incorrect, as the DNA end agrees better with TRBJ2-7. The germline V gene has CDR1 SEHNR and CDR2 FQNEAQ (reference sequence). CDR3 length: 14 residues. Here the CDR3 reads CASSDITSGYEQYF. CDR3 nucleotide sequence: TGTGCCAGCAGCGACATAACTAGCGGATACGAGCAGTACTTC.

A single count supports this clonotype. The gene calls are TRBV13 and TRBJ2-7, with 9 bases aligning to TRBD2. Germline V lookup: CDR1 PRHDT, CDR2 FYEKMQ (reference sequence). The CDR3 runs 19 residues. V lost 5 bases, J lost 0 bases, and 17 bases stayed unmatched. This chain's CDR3 is CASSPIPGLAPSSSYEQYF. The CDR3 DNA follows: TGTGCCAGCAGCCCTATACCGGGACTAGCTCCTTCGAGCTCCTACGAGCAGTACTTC.

This chain uses TRBV6-5 with TRBJ1-1, with 7 bases aligning to TRBD1. The germline V gene encodes CDR1 MNHEY and CDR2 SVGAGI. V lost 2 bases to trimming and J lost 3 bases; unmatched junction nucleotides: 6. This CDR3 region has 15 residues. DNA of the CDR3: TGTGCCAGCAGTTACGCAACAGGGGTGTACACTGAAGCTTTCTTT. Residues: CASSYATGVYTEAFF.

The chain is built from TRBV11-3 and TRBJ2-1; D gene ambiguous. The CDR3 loop spans 13 amino acids. V was shortened by 6 bases and J by 9 bases, with 15 bases between the two germline ends. Germline lookup yields CDR1 SGHNT and CDR2 YENEEA. CDR3 bases: TGTGCCAGCAGTCCCTCCCCCGTTAGTGAGCAGTTCTTC. Amino acids: CASSPSPVSEQFF.

Of note for this clonotype: Just one base apart from a much larger clone, this may be a read error. The chain recombines TRBV4-1 with TRBJ2-5, with 7 nucleotides matching TRBD1. The V segment lost 3 bases and the J segment 2 bases; nucleotides outside the gene matches: 6. Germline V CDR1 and CDR2: MGHRA, YSYEKL. This CDR3 region has 15 residues. The CDR3 sequence: CASSQRQGEQETQYF. In DNA, the CDR3 is TGCGCCAGCAGCCAGAGACAGGGCGAACAAGAGACCCAGTACTTC.